A selection of T cell receptor beta chains follows, all from one sample in a study of radiotherapy plus CTLA-4 blockade in lung cancer. Libraries were prepared by immunoSEQ multiplex PCR; TCRdb keeps only in-frame clonotypes and omits some of them. The sample contains about 88,000 clones, about two thirds of which appear only once. Sequences were derived from peripheral blood, sampled from a patient treated with radiotherapy plus ipilimumab. The source of these receptors is a human donor with non-small cell lung cancer that progressed on radiotherapy plus ipilimumab. The CDR3 runs from the conserved cysteine through the conserved F or W. A D gene is named only where the DNA matches it firmly. Not all rows give a size; the values are once, few, many and, for expanded clones, a class.

cdr3_nt,cdr3_aa,d_call,clone_size,v_call,j_call
TGTGCCAGCAGCCGACAGGGTCCAACTAATGAAAAACTGTTTTTT,CASSRQGPTNEKLFF,TRBD1,-,TRBV7-9,TRBJ1-4
TGTGCCAGCAGTTTACAGGGGTATAGGTATGAGCAGTTCTTC,CASSLQGYRYEQFF,-,few,TRBV28,TRBJ2-1
TGTGCCAGCAGCTCTTTAACAGATACGCAGTATTTT,CASSSLTDTQYF,-,-,TRBV9,TRBJ2-3
TGTGCCAGCAGCCAAGACGGGCCCAATCAGCCCCAGCATTTT,CASSQDGPNQPQHF,-,-,TRBV2,TRBJ1-5
TGCAGCGTTGAACACACAGGCCAAGAGACCCAGTACTTC,CSVEHTGQETQYF,-,-,TRBV29-1,TRBJ2-5
TGTGCCAGCAGTTTTGGGGTGATCCGGAATTCCAAAAACATTCAGTACTTC,CASSFGVIRNSKNIQYF,-,-,TRBV28,TRBJ2-4
TGCGCCAGCAGCCCGGGACAGGGTTACACTGAAGCTTTCTTT,CASSPGQGYTEAFF,TRBD1,-,TRBV4-1,TRBJ1-1
TGCGCCAGCCTCCAGTGGGGCGTAAACACCATATATTTT,CASLQWGVNTIYF,-,-,TRBV5-1,TRBJ1-3
TGTGCCAGTAGTAAACGGACTAGCGGCACGGGCACTTACGAGCAGTACTTC,CASSKRTSGTGTYEQYF,TRBD2,-,TRBV19,TRBJ2-7
TGTGCCAGCAGAGACCCGTCCAGGGTTGAAGCTTTCTTT,CASRDPSRVEAFF,-,-,TRBV28,TRBJ1-1
TGTGCCAGCAGTTACTCGGAAAGCGGCGGAACCTATGGCTACACCTTC,CASSYSESGGTYGYTF,-,few,TRBV6-5,TRBJ1-2
TGTGCCACCAGCAGAGATCATGTTGGGCGTAATGAAAAACTGTTTTTT,CATSRDHVGRNEKLFF,-,-,TRBV15,TRBJ1-4
TGTGCCACCAGCAGGGCAATGAACACCGGGGAGCTGTTTTTT,CATSRAMNTGELFF,-,-,TRBV15,TRBJ2-2
TGTGCCAGCAGCCTGGGAGGGGGCGCGACAGGGAATGAGCAGTTCTTC,CASSLGGGATGNEQFF,-,-,TRBV7-3,TRBJ2-1
TGTGCCAGCAGTACCACAGGGGGCGTCGCCTACGAGCAGTACTTC,CASSTTGGVAYEQYF,TRBD1,-,TRBV28,TRBJ2-7
TGTGCCAGCAGTCGTTCAGGGGGTGGTGAAAAACTGTTTTTT,CASSRSGGGEKLFF,TRBD1,-,TRBV28,TRBJ1-4
TGTGCCAGCAGCACGGACAGAGCGAACACCGGGGAGCTGTTTTTT,CASSTDRANTGELFF,-,-,TRBV11-2,TRBJ2-2
TGTGCCAGCAGCTTAGGGACAGGAGGCAATCAGCCCCAGCATTTT,CASSLGTGGNQPQHF,TRBD1,many,TRBV7-2,TRBJ1-5
TGCGCCAGCAGTCATGGGACGGCGAACACTGAAGCTTTCTTT,CASSHGTANTEAFF,-,-,TRBV4-3,TRBJ1-1
TGCGCCAGCAGCCTGTCACCCGGGACTAGCGGGGGCCACAAAAACATTCAGTACTTC,CASSLSPGTSGGHKNIQYF,TRBD2,-,TRBV4-3,TRBJ2-4
TGTGCCAGCAGCTCTCTGGGGGCAGGAGAAGCTTTCTTT,CASSSLGAGEAFF,-,-,TRBV7-8,TRBJ1-1
TGTGCCAGCAGCGACAAAGGGGCTAGCGGGGGTTACGAGCAGTACTTC,CASSDKGASGGYEQYF,-,-,TRBV21-1,TRBJ2-7
TGTGCCAGCAGCTTTGAACAGGGGCATCAGCCCCAGCATTTT,CASSFEQGHQPQHF,TRBD1,-,TRBV7-9,TRBJ1-5
TGTGCCACCAGCAGAGATAAGGTGGAGAACACTGAAGCTTTCTTT,CATSRDKVENTEAFF,-,few,TRBV15,TRBJ1-1
TGTGCCAGCAGCGCGCAGGCAGGGAGTGGTGAGACCCAGTACTTC,CASSAQAGSGETQYF,-,-,TRBV9,TRBJ2-5
TGTGCCAGCAGCCAATCAAGCCCCGGGACAGGGAAGGAAAAACTGTTTTTT,CASSQSSPGTGKEKLFF,TRBD1,-,TRBV16,TRBJ1-4
TGTGCCAGCAGCTTATCCCCCGCTGACTACACCTTC,CASSLSPADYTF,-,-,TRBV7-9,TRBJ1-2
TGTGCCAGCAGCCTGCTGACAGGGGGCTACGAGCAGTACTTC,CASSLLTGGYEQYF,TRBD1,-,TRBV7-9,TRBJ2-7
TGCGCCAGCAGCCAAGGGGTGGACAGGGGGTATGGAGAGACCCAGTACTTC,CASSQGVDRGYGETQYF,TRBD1,-,TRBV4-1,TRBJ2-5
TGTGCCAGCAGTTTAGGCGGGTTAAGTGCAGAAGCTTTCTTT,CASSLGGLSAEAFF,-,-,TRBV28,TRBJ1-1
TGTGCCAGCAGTTTAACGGGGTCTAACTATGGCTACACCTTC,CASSLTGSNYGYTF,-,-,TRBV28,TRBJ1-2
TGTGCCAGCAGCTTATCGGGGGAGAATCAGCCCCAGCATTTT,CASSLSGENQPQHF,-,few,TRBV7-9,TRBJ1-5
TGTGCCAGCAGTTTGGGGCGGGGATGGGGGGACACTGAAGCTTTCTTT,CASSLGRGWGDTEAFF,-,-,TRBV28,TRBJ1-1
TGCGCCAGCAGCCTCCGGACAGGGAGAGGGTACGAGCAGTACTTC,CASSLRTGRGYEQYF,TRBD1,few,TRBV4-1,TRBJ2-7
TGTGCCAGCTCACCTGGACAGGGAGGCGGAAACACCATATATTTT,CASSPGQGGGNTIYF,TRBD1,few,TRBV18,TRBJ1-3
TGTGCCAGCAGCTCTACCGACAGAGTCAATCAGCCCCAGCATTTT,CASSSTDRVNQPQHF,-,once,TRBV28,TRBJ1-5
TGTGCCAGCTCACCACCAAAAGGGGCAGGCACAGATACGCAGTATTTT,CASSPPKGAGTDTQYF,-,-,TRBV18,TRBJ2-3
TGTGCCATCAGTGCAGGACAAAAGGGGTCCTCTGATACGCAGTATTTT,CAISAGQKGSSDTQYF,-,once,TRBV10-3,TRBJ2-3
TGTGCCAGCAGTCCTACAAGATCAGCTAACTATGGCTACACCTTC,CASSPTRSANYGYTF,-,-,TRBV6-5,TRBJ1-2
TGCGCCAGCAGCCGCGGGACTAGCGTAACCGATACGCAGTATTTT,CASSRGTSVTDTQYF,TRBD2,once,TRBV4-1,TRBJ2-3
TGCAGCGTGGGCCAGCCCCAAGAGACCCAGTACTTC,CSVGQPQETQYF,-,-,TRBV29-1,TRBJ2-5